This T cell receptor beta chain was identified during a study of T cell responses to AZD1222 COVID-19 vaccine. The V gene lost 0 bases and the J gene lost 5 bases, with 23 bases spanning the gap. Germline V gives CDR1 SNHLY, CDR2 FYNNEI. The CDR3 length is 18 residues. A word on this clone: The antigen is undetermined.

Study-wide results and caveats: Donors were chiefly white British, with a greater number of females, and clonal diversity was perhaps underestimated. Spike-specific TCR breadth and depth went up after people got two AZD1222 doses. Baseline seropositivity occurred in only 5 to 7 AZD1222 recipients.

The method was immunoSEQ multiplex PCR; TCRdb's version includes in-frame clones alone and lacks a portion of them. The repertoire includes 130,000 to 150,000 clones, 93% of them detected once, and 1.5% to 2% sits in the top ten. This clonotype was obtained from an adult in good health. The chain links TRBV2 to TRBJ2-7; no reliable D call. The material was peripheral blood, obtained on day 0 of AZD1222 vaccination. The DNA for the CDR3 is TGTGCCAGCAGTGAAGCGCTTCTGAGGCGGAACCGGTACAACGAGCAGTACTTC. Translating gives CASSEALLRRNRYNEQYF.